Shown below are 27 T cell receptor beta chains from a single sample sequenced in a study of CD8+CD57+ T cells in acquired aplastic anemia. Whoever was chosen for sequencing had shown CD8+CD57+ cell expansion by flow cytometry. According to the study, genomic DNA was the template for TCR beta VDJ and CDR3 profiling. TCRdb reprocessed the reads with MiXCR, giving one entry per CDR3 protein. The data hold around 150,000 distinct CDR3 sequences, with under 55% observed a single time. The sample comprised sorted CD4+, CD8+, or CD8+CD57+ T cells (not recorded which) from PBMCs. These receptors were obtained from a human donor with aplastic anemia.

The rearrangement joins TRBV7-9 to TRBJ2-1, with D uncertain. This CDR3 spans 15 amino acids. Germline values: CDR1 SEHNR, CDR2 FQNEAQ (reference sequence). V was clipped by 4 bases and J by 7 bases, with 17 bases between them. Here the CDR3 reads CASSYGSGTRNEQFF. The CDR3 coding sequence is TGTGCCAGCAGCTACGGGTCAGGCACGAGAAATGAGCAGTTCTTC.

The chain links TRBV2 to TRBJ1-3; 8 bases are a match to TRBD1. Per germline, CDR1 SNHLY and CDR2 FYNNEI. This CDR3 contains 12 residues. V was pared by 9 bases and J by 3 bases, with 1 base of the junction left unmatched. CDR3 sequence: CASGQGGNTIYF. The CDR3 DNA reads as TGTGCCAGTGGACAGGGTGGAAACACCATATATTTT.

The J gene is TRBJ2-5, the V gene TRBV11-2, with TRBD2 as a possible D gene (6 bases). The CDR3 loop spans 18 amino acids. In germline, CDR1 is SGHAT, CDR2 FQNNGV. Trimming shortened V by 5 bases and J by 5 bases, and 27 bases separated the two germline ends. CDR3 loop: CASSTHGGRSSSRETQYF. The CDR3 DNA reads as TGTGCCAGCAGCACCCACGGGGGTCGGAGTAGCTCTCGGGAGACCCAGTACTTC.

Concerning this clonotype: A read error may produce the germline difference seen at one junction end. The rearrangement uses TRBV25-1 and TRBJ1-5; D is uncertain. The V gene's germline CDR1 is MGHDK and CDR2 SYGVNS. This CDR3 has 12 amino acids. For the CDR3, the DNA is TGTGCCAGCAGTTCCCTTGATCAGTCCCAGCATTTT. Protein product: CASSSLDQSQHF.

Worth noting for this clonotype: At one end, the junction sequence differs from germline, possibly due to a read error. The chain has TRBV29-1 and TRBJ2-6, with 7 bases that match TRBD1. The CDR3 loop spans 14 amino acids. The germline V gene has CDR1 SQVTM and CDR2 ANQGSEA. The CDR3 here is CSVGQSSGADVLTF. CDR3 sequence (DNA): TGCAGCGTGGGACAGAGCTCTGGGGCCGACGTCCTGACTTTC.

This rearrangement joins TRBV15 to TRBJ1-1; D is unresolved. Trimming cost V 3 bases and J 0 bases, with 11 bases left between them. This CDR3 contains 15 residues. Germline V gene lookup returns CDR1 LNHNV and CDR2 YYDKDF (reference sequence). DNA for the CDR3: TGTGCCACCAGCAGGTCTCTCAATTTGAACACTGAAGCTTTCTTT. It codes for CATSRSLNLNTEAFF.

This clonotype was observed many times. The chain is built from TRBV19 and TRBJ1-1; maybe TRBD1 (5 bases). V gave up 6 bases and J gave up 1 base, with 9 bases separating them. Per the germline V gene, CDR1 is LNHDA and CDR2 is SQIVND (reference sequence). The CDR3 runs 13 residues. The CDR3 is CASRRDANTEAFF. The CDR3 nucleotides are TGTGCCAGTAGAAGGGACGCGAACACTGAAGCTTTCTTT.

A word on this clonotype: Possible read error: a much larger clone is one base away. The chain has TRBV20-1 and TRBJ1-4; 7 nucleotides align to TRBD1. Germline assignment: CDR1 DFQATT and CDR2 SNEGSKA (reference sequence). V trimming: 0 bases; J trimming: 7 bases; junction bases outside the gene matches: 8. CDR3 length equals 15 residues. CDR3 region: CSARDPRDSSEKLFF. The CDR3 DNA sequence: TGCAGTGCTAGAGATCCCCGGGACAGTAGTGAAAAACTGTTTTTT.

V usage is TRBV10-1 and J usage is TRBJ2-2; D possibly corresponds to TRBD1 (6 bases). Germline V gives CDR1 WNHNN, CDR2 SYGVQD (reference sequence). Trimming took 8 bases from V and 5 from J, leaving 15 bases between them. The CDR3 is 14 amino acids. This CDR3 reads CASRGQGPTGELFF. For the CDR3, the DNA is TGCGCCAGCCGAGGGCAGGGGCCGACCGGGGAGCTGTTTTTT.

Many counts were recorded for this clonotype. The V call is TRBV11-3, the J call TRBJ1-2, with 7 nucleotides matching TRBD1. The germline CDR1 and CDR2 sequences are SGHNT and YENEEA. Trimming took 3 bases from V and 4 from J; bases not matched to a gene: 2. This CDR3 is built from 13 residues. DNA of the CDR3: TGTGCCAGCAGCTTGGGACAGTCCTATGGCTACACCTTC. Amino acid sequence: CASSLGQSYGYTF.

This chain joins TRBV29-1 and TRBJ1-1; D call uncertain. Germline loops: CDR1 SQVTM, CDR2 ANQGSEA. V was cut by 4 bases and J by 1 base, with 10 bases left in between. This CDR3 has 13 residues. CDR3 protein: CSVVAHGNTEAFF. The CDR3 nucleotides read TGCAGCGTTGTAGCCCACGGGAACACTGAAGCTTTCTTT.

The genes are TRBV5-6 and TRBJ1-2, with D uncertain. CDR1 SGHDT and CDR2 YYEEEE come from the germline V gene. This CDR3 is built from 14 residues. V gave up 0 bases and J gave up 1 base, with 7 bases separating them. CDR3 loop: CASSLGRNNYGYTF. The CDR3 region has the DNA TGTGCCAGCAGCTTGGGGAGAAATAACTATGGCTACACCTTC. The variable domain in full, completed from reference TRBV5-6 and TRBJ1-2, reads DAGVTQSPTHLIKTRGQQVTLRCSPKSGHDTVSWYQQALGQGPQFIFQYYEEEERQRGNFPDRFSGHQFPNYSSELNVNALLLGDSALYLCASSLGRNNYGYTFGSGTRLTVV.

The chain joins TRBV20-1 to TRBJ2-5; D is unclear. The V gene lost 2 bases and the J gene lost 4 bases, with 14 bases spanning the gap. The CDR3 has 14 amino acids. Germline CDR1 and CDR2: DFQATT and SNEGSKA (reference sequence). In DNA, the CDR3 is TGCAGTGCTAGAAGCCTTGGCTCGAGAGAGACCCAGTACTTC. Translation: CSARSLGSRETQYF.

A word on this clonotype: The conserved closing phenylalanine or tryptophan is absent in this CDR3, likely reflecting a read error. The chain links TRBV19 to TRBJ1-1; D unresolved. The CDR3 is made up of 14 amino acids. The ends were cut back, 2 bases at V and 1 base at J, with 8 bases in the middle. Germline V CDR1 and CDR2: LNHDA, SQIVND (reference sequence). CDR3 protein: CASSISVANTEAFS. The DNA of the CDR3 is TGTGCCAGTAGTATAAGCGTAGCGAACACTGAAGCTTTCTCT.

V and J are TRBV20-1 and TRBJ1-6; 10 nucleotides align to TRBD1. This CDR3 is 16 amino acids long. The germline V gene has CDR1 DFQATT and CDR2 SNEGSKA (reference sequence). Trimming removed 1 base from V and 9 bases from J; junction bases left unmatched: 9. CDR3 residues: CSARVGTGDLSSPLHF. CDR3 DNA sequence: TGCAGTGCTAGAGTTGGGACAGGGGATCTTTCTTCACCCCTCCACTTT.

This clonotype was recorded many times. The rearrangement joins TRBV11-1 to TRBJ2-7; TRBD2 matches at 16 bases. The CDR3 has 17 amino acids. In germline, CDR1 is SGHAT, CDR2 FQDESV (reference sequence). Trimming cost V 5 bases and J 5 bases; bases outside gene matches: 9. The CDR3 sequence: CASSRTGLAGGPHEQYF. The CDR3, as DNA: TGTGCCAGCAGCCGAACGGGACTAGCGGGAGGGCCACACGAGCAGTACTTC.

This chain's CDR3 is CASRNQETQYF. CDR3 DNA: TGTGCCAGCAGAAACCAAGAGACCCAGTACTTC. The chain joins TRBV12-3 or TRBV12-4 to TRBJ2-5; D is ambiguous. This CDR3 is 11 amino acids long. V was pared by 6 bases and J by 0 bases, with 2 bases between.

This chain uses TRBV20-1 with TRBJ2-7; tentatively, D is TRBD1 (5 bases). V lost 6 bases and J lost 4, with 19 bases in between. CDR1 and CDR2 from the germline V gene are DFQATT and SNEGSKA (reference sequence). The CDR3 runs 14 residues. The CDR3 region has the DNA TGCAGTGCCCCGAAGGCGCAGGGTACTTACGAGCAGTACTTC. The encoded protein is CSAPKAQGTYEQYF.

This clonotype was counted at least ten times. The CDR3 bases are TGCGCCAGCAGCTTGACCAGGGGAGATGAAAAACTGTTTTTT. This translates into CASSLTRGDEKLFF. The chain links TRBV5-1 to TRBJ1-4; weak D call: TRBD1 (6 bases). The CDR3 spans 14 residues. Germline V CDR1 and CDR2: SGHRS, YFSETQ. Trimming cost V 1 base and J 6 bases, with 10 bases left between them.

This clonotype appeared a single time. A read error may account for a junction end that differs from germline. The chain employs TRBV10-3 and TRBJ2-1, with 11 bases matching TRBD2. The CDR3 is 16 residues long. CDR1 is ENHRY and CDR2 is SYGVKD in the germline V gene. The CDR3 sequence is CAFSESTSGMYNEQFF. The CDR3, as DNA: TGTGCCTTCAGTGAGTCGACTAGCGGGATGTACAATGAGCAGTTCTTC.

The table lists this clonotype with a few counts. The gene calls are TRBV6-1 and TRBJ1-2; D ambiguous. V was clipped by 5 bases and J by 5 bases, with 12 bases between them. Germline values: CDR1 MNHNS, CDR2 SASEGT. CDR3 length: 13 residues. The CDR3 DNA is TGTGCCAGCAGTCCTAAAGAGGATTATGGCTACACCTTC. Its translation is CASSPKEDYGYTF.

As regards this clonotype: An end of the junction differs from the germline gene, which may be a read error. The rearrangement links TRBV28 to TRBJ2-7; 10 nucleotides agree with TRBD1. The germline CDR1 and CDR2 sequences are MDHEN and SYDVKM. This CDR3 has 12 amino acids. The CDR3 reads CASSSTGGGQHF. DNA for the CDR3: TGTGCCAGCAGTTCGACAGGGGGCGGGCAGCACTTC.

This chain connects TRBV25-1 to TRBJ2-1, with D possibly being TRBD2 (6 bases). In germline, CDR1 is MGHDK, CDR2 SYGVNS. V lost 1 base, J lost 8 bases, and 15 bases lay in between. CDR3 length: 15 residues. For the CDR3, the DNA is TGTGCCAGCAGTGAATCGGACGGGAGTCCCGATGAGCAGTTCTTC. This encodes CASSESDGSPDEQFF.

This clonotype was observed at least ten times. The chain employs TRBV5-1 and TRBJ2-7; 7 bases align to TRBD2. The trim removed 6 bases at V and 5 bases at J, leaving 11 bases unmatched. CDR3 length: 14 amino acids. Per the germline V gene, CDR1 is SGHRS and CDR2 is YFSETQ. The CDR3 sequence is CASNDLGGYDEQYF. As DNA, the CDR3 is TGCGCCAGCAACGATTTGGGAGGGTACGACGAGCAGTACTTC.

This chain links TRBV5-1 with TRBJ1-2; D is unclear. Germline values: CDR1 SGHRS, CDR2 YFSETQ. V was shortened by 2 bases and J by 0 bases, with 5 bases between the two germline ends. The CDR3 runs to 13 residues. The CDR3 bases are TGCGCCAGCAGCTTAGAGTCTAACTATGGCTACACCTTC. Its protein is CASSLESNYGYTF.

The CDR3 here is CASSEYVGQATEQFF. The CDR3 coding sequence is TGCGCCAGCAGTGAGTATGTAGGACAGGCTACGGAGCAGTTCTTC. The V and J genes are TRBV10-1 and TRBJ2-1; 7 bases map to TRBD1. Germline V gene sequence: CDR1 WNHNN, CDR2 SYGVQD (reference sequence). V shed 1 base and J 10 bases; nucleotides not matched to a gene: 10. This CDR3 region has 15 residues.

The chain couples TRBV24-1 to TRBJ2-3, with D possibly being TRBD1 or TRBD2 (6 bases each). From germline, CDR1 is KGHDR and CDR2 SFDVKD. This CDR3 has 16 residues. Trimming pared 9 bases from V and 5 bases from J, leaving 23 bases between. The CDR3 sequence is CATAARNREVVDTQYF. For the CDR3, the DNA is TGTGCCACCGCCGCCCGTAACAGGGAGGTGGTAGATACGCAGTATTTT.